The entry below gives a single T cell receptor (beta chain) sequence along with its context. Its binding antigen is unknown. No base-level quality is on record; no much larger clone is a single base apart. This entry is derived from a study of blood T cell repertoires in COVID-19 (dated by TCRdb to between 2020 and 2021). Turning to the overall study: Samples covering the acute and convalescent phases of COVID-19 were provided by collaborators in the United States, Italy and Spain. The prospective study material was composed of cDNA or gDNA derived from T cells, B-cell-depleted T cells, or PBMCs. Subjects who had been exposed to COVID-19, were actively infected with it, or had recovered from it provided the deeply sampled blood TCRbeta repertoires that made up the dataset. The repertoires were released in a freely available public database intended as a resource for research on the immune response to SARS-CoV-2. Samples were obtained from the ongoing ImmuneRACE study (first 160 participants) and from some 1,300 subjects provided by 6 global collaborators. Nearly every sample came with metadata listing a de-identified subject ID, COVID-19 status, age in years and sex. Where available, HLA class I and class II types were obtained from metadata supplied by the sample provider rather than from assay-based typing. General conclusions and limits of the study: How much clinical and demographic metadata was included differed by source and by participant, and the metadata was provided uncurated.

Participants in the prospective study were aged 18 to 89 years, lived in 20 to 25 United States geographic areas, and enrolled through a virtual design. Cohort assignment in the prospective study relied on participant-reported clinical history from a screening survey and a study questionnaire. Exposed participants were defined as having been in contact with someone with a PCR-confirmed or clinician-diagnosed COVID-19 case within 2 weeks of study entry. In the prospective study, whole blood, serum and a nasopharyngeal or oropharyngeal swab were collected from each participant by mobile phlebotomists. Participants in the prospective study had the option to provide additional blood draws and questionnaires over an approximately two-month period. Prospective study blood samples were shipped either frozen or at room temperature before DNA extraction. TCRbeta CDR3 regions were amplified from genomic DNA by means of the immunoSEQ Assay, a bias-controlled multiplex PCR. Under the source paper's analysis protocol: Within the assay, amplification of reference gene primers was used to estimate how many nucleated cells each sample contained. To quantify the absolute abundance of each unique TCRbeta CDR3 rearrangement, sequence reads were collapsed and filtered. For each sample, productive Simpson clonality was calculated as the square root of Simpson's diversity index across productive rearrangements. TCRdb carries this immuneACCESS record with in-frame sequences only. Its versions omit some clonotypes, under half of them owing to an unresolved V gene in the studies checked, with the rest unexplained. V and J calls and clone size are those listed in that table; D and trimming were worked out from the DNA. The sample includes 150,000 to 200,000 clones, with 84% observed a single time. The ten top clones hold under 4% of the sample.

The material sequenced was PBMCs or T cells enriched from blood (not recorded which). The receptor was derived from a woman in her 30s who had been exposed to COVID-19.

The CDR3 protein: CASSLVRAGGPRETQYF. Read as DNA, the sequence is TGTGCCAGCAGCTTAGTCCGAGCGGGGGGGCCACGAGAGACCCAGTACTTC. The rearrangement joined TRBV7-9 to TRBJ2-5; a stretch of 10 junction bases matches TRBD2. CDR1 and CDR2 are read off the germline V gene (reference sequence) as SEHNR and FQNEAQ. The CDR3 goes from the cysteine to the phenylalanine over 17 residues. The sequence is cut down to CDR3 DNA, 51 bases in frame from base 1. From V the trimming removes 1 base and from J it removes 4 bases, while the gene matches leave 9 bases of the junction unaccounted for.